This entry describes one TCR beta chain. The entry originates in a study of blood T cell repertoires in COVID-19. Clones were sequenced by immunoSEQ multiplex PCR, and TCRdb holds only the in-frame ones, with some missing. Among tens of thousands of clones, 88% were seen once, and the ten largest hold around 29%. CDR3 length: 12 amino acids. The V gene lost 2 bases and the J gene lost 5 bases, with 6 bases spanning the gap. Germline V gene data show CDR1 as MDHEN and CDR2 as SYDVKM. The rearrangement uses TRBV28 and TRBJ1-2, with a tentative D call TRBD1 (5 bases). The clonotype was recovered from a man aged 50 to 59 with acute or convalescent COVID-19. The specimen sequenced was peripheral blood. The CDR3 region is CASSLGGYGYTF. The CDR3 nucleotides read TGTGCCAGCAGTTTAGGGGGGTATGGCTACACCTTC.